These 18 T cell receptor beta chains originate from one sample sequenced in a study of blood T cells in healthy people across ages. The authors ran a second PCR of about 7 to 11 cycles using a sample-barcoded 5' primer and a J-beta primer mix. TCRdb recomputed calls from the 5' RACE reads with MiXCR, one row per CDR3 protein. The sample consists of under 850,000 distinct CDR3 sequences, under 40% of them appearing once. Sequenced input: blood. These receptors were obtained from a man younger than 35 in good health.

This CDR3 reads CATSDMTGGQETQYF. The CDR3 DNA reads as TGTGCCACCAGTGATATGACAGGGGGGCAAGAGACCCAGTACTTC. This chain links TRBV24-1 with TRBJ2-5; 9 nucleotides line up with TRBD1. Germline V gene data show CDR1 as KGHDR and CDR2 as SFDVKD. Unmatched junction bases numbered 3, after V lost 3 bases and J lost 2 bases. This CDR3 region has 15 residues.

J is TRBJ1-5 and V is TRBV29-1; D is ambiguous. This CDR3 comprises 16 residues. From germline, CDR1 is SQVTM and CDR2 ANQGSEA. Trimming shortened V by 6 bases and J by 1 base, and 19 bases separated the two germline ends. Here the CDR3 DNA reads TGCAGCGTCGGGATCCCCAACTCCCAAAGCAATCAGCCCCAGCATTTT. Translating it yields CSVGIPNSQSNQPQHF.

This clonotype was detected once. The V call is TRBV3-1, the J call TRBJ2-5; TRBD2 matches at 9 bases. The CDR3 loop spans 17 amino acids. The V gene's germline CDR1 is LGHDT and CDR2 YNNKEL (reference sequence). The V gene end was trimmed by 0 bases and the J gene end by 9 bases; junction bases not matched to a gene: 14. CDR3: CASSQDSSSGASEAQYF. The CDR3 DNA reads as TGTGCCAGCAGCCAAGATTCGTCTAGCGGGGCAAGCGAGGCCCAGTACTTC.

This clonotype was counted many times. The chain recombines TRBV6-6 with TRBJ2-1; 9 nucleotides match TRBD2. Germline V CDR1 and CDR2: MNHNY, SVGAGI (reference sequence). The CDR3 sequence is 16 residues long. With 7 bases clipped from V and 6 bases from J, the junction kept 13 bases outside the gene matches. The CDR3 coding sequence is TGTGCCAGCACCCCCTTCTCGACTAGCGGATCCAATGAGCAGTTCTTC. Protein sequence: CASTPFSTSGSNEQFF.

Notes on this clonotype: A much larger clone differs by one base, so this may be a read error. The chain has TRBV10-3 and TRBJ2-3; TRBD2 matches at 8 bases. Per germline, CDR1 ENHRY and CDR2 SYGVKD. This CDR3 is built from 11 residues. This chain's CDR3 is CAAGGTDTRYF. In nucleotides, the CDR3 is TGTGCCGCGGGGGGCACAGATACGCGGTATTTT.

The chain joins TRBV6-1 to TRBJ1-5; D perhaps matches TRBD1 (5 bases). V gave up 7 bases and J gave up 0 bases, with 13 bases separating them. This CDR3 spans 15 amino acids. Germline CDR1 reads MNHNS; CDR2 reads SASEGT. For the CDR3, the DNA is TGTGCCAGCACCAACGGGGGTTATAGCAATCAGCCCCAGCATTTT. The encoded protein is CASTNGGYSNQPQHF.

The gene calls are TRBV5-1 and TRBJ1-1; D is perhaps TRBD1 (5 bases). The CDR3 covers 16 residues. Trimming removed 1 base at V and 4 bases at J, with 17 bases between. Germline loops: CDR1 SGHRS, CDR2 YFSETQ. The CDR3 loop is CASSLRGESGGTEAFF. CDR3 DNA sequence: TGCGCCAGCAGCTTGCGGGGAGAGAGTGGGGGCACTGAAGCTTTCTTT. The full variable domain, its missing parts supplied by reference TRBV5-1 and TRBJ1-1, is KAGVTQTPRYLIKTRGQQVTLSCSPISGHRSVSWYQQTPGQGLQFLFEYFSETQRNKGNFPGRFSGRQFSNSRSEMNVSTLELGDSALYLCASSLRGESGGTEAFFGQGTRLTVV.

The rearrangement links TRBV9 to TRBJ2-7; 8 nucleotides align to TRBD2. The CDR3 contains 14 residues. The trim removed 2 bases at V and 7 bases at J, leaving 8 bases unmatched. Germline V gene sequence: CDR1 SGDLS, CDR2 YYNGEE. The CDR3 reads CASSVGGGINEQYF. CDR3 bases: TGTGCCAGCAGCGTGGGCGGGGGGATCAATGAGCAGTACTTC.

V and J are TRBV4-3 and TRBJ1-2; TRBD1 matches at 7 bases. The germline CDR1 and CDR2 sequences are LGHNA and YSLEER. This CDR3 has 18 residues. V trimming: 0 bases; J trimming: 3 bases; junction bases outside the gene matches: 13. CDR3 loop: CASSQEEGASGNDYGYTF. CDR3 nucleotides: TGCGCCAGCAGCCAAGAAGAGGGGGCTTCCGGCAACGACTATGGCTACACCTTC.

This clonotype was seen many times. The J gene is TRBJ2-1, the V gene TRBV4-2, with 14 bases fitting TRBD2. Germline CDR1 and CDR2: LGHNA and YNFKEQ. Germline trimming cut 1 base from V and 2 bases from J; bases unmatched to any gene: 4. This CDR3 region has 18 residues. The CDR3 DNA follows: TGTGCCAGCAGCCAAGGGACTAGCGGGGGGCCCACCTACAATGAGCAGTTCTTC. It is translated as CASSQGTSGGPTYNEQFF.

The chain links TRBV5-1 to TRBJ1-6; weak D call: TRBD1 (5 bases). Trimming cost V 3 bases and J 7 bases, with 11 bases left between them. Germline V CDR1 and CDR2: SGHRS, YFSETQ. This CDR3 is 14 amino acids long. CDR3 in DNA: TGCGCCAGCAGCTCCAGGGATCTCAATTCACCCCTCCACTTT. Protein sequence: CASSSRDLNSPLHF.

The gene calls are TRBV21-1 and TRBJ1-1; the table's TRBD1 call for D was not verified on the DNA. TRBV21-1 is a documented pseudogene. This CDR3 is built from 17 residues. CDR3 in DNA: TGTGCCAGCAGCAAAGATGCAGGGGGAGCGGGGGACACTGAAGCTTTCTTT. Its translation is CASSKDAGGAGDTEAFF.

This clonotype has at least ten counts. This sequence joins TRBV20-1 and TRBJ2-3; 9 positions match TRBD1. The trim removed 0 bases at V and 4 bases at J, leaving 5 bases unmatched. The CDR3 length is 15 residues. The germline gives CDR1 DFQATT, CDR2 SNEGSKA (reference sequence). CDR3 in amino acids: CSARDGGQGSDTQYF. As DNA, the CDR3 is TGCAGTGCTAGAGATGGGGGACAGGGATCAGATACGCAGTATTTT.

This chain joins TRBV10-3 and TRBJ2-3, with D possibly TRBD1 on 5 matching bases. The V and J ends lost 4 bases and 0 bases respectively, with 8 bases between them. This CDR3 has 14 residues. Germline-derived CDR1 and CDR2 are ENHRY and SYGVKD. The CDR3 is CAISGGDSTDTQYF. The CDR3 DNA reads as TGTGCCATCAGTGGGGGCGATAGCACAGATACGCAGTATTTT.

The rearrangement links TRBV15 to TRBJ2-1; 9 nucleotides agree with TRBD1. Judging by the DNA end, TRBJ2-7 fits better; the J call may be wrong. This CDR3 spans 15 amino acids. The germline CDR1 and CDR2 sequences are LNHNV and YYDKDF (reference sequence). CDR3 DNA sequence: TGTGCCACCAGCAGACCGGGACAGGGCTACAATGAGCAGTACTTC. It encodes CATSRPGQGYNEQYF.

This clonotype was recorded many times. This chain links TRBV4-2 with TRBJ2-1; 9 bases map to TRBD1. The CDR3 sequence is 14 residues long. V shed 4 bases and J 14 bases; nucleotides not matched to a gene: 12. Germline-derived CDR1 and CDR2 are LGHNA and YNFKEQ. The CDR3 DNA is TGTGCCAGCAGCCCTTCCGGACAGGGGATTAAAAAGTTCTTC. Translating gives CASSPSGQGIKKFF.

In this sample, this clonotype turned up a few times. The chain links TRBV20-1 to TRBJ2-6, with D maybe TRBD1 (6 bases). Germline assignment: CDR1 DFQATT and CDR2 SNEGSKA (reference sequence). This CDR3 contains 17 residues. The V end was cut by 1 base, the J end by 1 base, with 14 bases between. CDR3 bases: TGCAGTGCTAGAGCCCTACAGGGAAAGTCTGGGGCCAACGTCCTGACTTTC. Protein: CSARALQGKSGANVLTF.

The CDR3 spells CSAQEYNEQFF. In DNA, the CDR3 is TGCAGTGCTCAGGAGTACAATGAGCAGTTCTTC. The V call is TRBV20-1, the J call TRBJ2-1, with D uncertain. Germline CDR1 DFQATT, CDR2 SNEGSKA (reference sequence). The CDR3 is made up of 11 amino acids. The V gene lost 5 bases and the J gene lost 4 bases, with 6 bases spanning the gap.